Sequencing of this TCR beta chain was carried out in a study of blood T cell repertoires in COVID-19. Across the study: T cells, B-cell-depleted T cells, or PBMCs provided the cDNA or gDNA that served as material.

This table comes from immunoSEQ multiplex PCR, and its TCRdb copy is limited to in-frame clones, with some not included. Among 270,000 or so clones listed, roughly nine tenths were seen once. CDR3 length equals 13 residues. Trimming pared 5 bases from V and 4 bases from J, leaving 8 bases between. The germline gives CDR1 MDHEN, CDR2 SYDVKM. V is TRBV28 and J is TRBJ1-4, with D hard to call. What was sequenced was peripheral blood. The sequence was collected from a woman in her thirties with COVID-19, enrolled during active disease. In DNA form, the CDR3 reads TGTGCCAGCAGTACAGCCCGTAATGAAAAACTGTTTTTT. It encodes CASSTARNEKLFF. Variable domain in full (rest from reference TRBV28 and TRBJ1-4): DVKVTQSSRYLVKRTGEKVFLECVQDMDHENMFWYRQDPGLGLRLIYFSYDVKMKEKGDIPEGYSVSREKKERFSLILESASTNQTSMYLCASSTARNEKLFFGSGTQLSVL.